The sequence of this T cell receptor beta chain was determined in a study of T cells in Graves' hyperthyroidism and ophthalmopathy. Findings of the study overall: The model foresaw ophthalmopathy a median about 6.1 months prior to onset. Among clonotypes expanded in thyroid above 0.001, most were also found in blood. A 13 V-J signature model discriminated ophthalmopathy versus stable hyperthyroidism.

Exclusion of patients followed from uncontrolled infection, other autoimmune disease, pregnancy or lactation. Points on this clonotype: Its antigen is unidentified.

RNA transcripts gave rise to amplified TCR beta CDR3 regions. With the HTBI primer set, the TCR CDR3 went through a first round of RT-PCR. TCRdb reprocessed the multiplex PCR reads via MiXCR and lists one record per CDR3 protein. The repertoire holds nearly 600,000 distinct CDR3 sequences, with over 12% as singletons. The CDR3 is 17 amino acids. Between the trimmed V and J ends, which lost 7 bases and 4 bases, there was a span of 20 bases. CDR1 is ENHRY, CDR2 SYGVKD, per germline. The TCR sequence derives from a woman under 30 with Graves' ophthalmopathy. The chain combines TRBV10-3 with TRBJ2-6; possible D gene TRBD1, 6 bases. Source material: blood. The DNA for the CDR3 is TGTGCCATCATTTCAGTACAGGGCCATTGGGGGGCCAACGTCCTGACTTTC. This translates into CAIISVQGHWGANVLTF.